This TCR beta chain was identified during a study of blood T cell repertoires in COVID-19 (dated by TCRdb to about 2020). For the wider study: Collaborator samples came from the United States, Italy and Spain and covered acute and convalescent phases of COVID-19. Nearly every sample came with metadata listing a de-identified subject ID, COVID-19 status, age in years and sex. The repertoires were released in a freely available public database meant as a resource for research on the immune response to SARS-CoV-2. The samples were drawn from the first 160 participants of the ongoing ImmuneRACE study and from under 1,500 subjects provided by 6 global collaborators. Deeply sampled blood TCRbeta repertoires from subjects exposed to, actively infected with, or recovered from COVID-19 were included in the dataset. Where HLA class I and class II types were available, the types were taken from metadata supplied by the sample provider, not from assay-based typing. The material from the prospective study consisted of cDNA or gDNA derived from T cells, B-cell-depleted T cells, or PBMCs. Broader findings and caveats from the paper: How much clinical and demographic metadata was included differed by source and by participant, and the metadata was provided uncurated.

The germline V gene encodes CDR1 LGHDT and CDR2 YNNKEL (reference sequence). V has 0 bases trimmed and J has 0 bases trimmed; junction bases matching no gene number 4. The CDR3 runs 17 residues from the cysteine to the phenylalanine. Only the CDR3 DNA stays, 51 bases, in frame from base 1. Each collaborating institution followed its own protocols to collect whole blood in K2EDTA tubes. For TCRbeta analysis, collaborator samples were shipped as frozen whole blood, as isolated PBMCs, or as DNA extracted from either sample type. The immunoSEQ Assay, a bias-controlled multiplex PCR, was used to amplify TCRbeta CDR3 regions from genomic DNA. Processing in the source paper ran as follows. Nucleated cell counts per sample were estimated from amplification of reference gene primers within the assay. To quantify the absolute abundance of each unique TCRbeta CDR3 rearrangement, sequence reads were collapsed and filtered. For each sample, productive Simpson clonality was calculated as the square root of Simpson's diversity index across productive rearrangements. The table comes from immuneACCESS by way of TCRdb, which keeps in-frame sequences with V and J called. Part of the clones is missing from these tables; in studies checked, under half for an unresolved V gene and the rest for unknown reasons. V and J calls and clone size are copied from that table; D and trimming were computed from the DNA. The sample table shows some 110,000 clones, and approximately 82% are seen once. Less than 9% of the sample lies in the top ten.

As regards this clone: The antigen it binds to is not known. Within one base of it there is no much larger clone, and no base qualities were kept.

Material: peripheral blood. This receptor was obtained from a man in his 70s with active or convalescent COVID-19. This chain joins TRBV3-1 (or the pseudogene TRBV3-2) to TRBJ2-3; 9 junctional bases match TRBD2. The nucleotide sequence is given as TGTGCCAGCAGCCAAGATCGCCTAGCGGGGAGCACAGATACGCAGTATTTT. Its coded protein is CASSQDRLAGSTDTQYF.